A selection of T cell receptor beta chains follows, all from one sample in a study of shared clonotypes between healthy human individuals. TCRdb's copy holds only in-frame clones and misses some; the assay was immunoSEQ multiplex PCR. The sample shows about half a million clones, over 75% of them seen only once. The material sequenced was PBMCs. The receptors shown here come from a woman between 35 and 50 years old in good health. Some clones in this sample may be carry-over from other donors' samples. Each CDR3 is given without its conserved first and last residue. A D gene is named only where the DNA matches it firmly. Not all rows give a size; the values are once, few, many and, for expanded clones, a class.

J gene,V gene,clone size,D gene,CDR3 length,CDR3 protein
TRBJ2-7,TRBV6-1,-,TRBD2,14,ASSEVGGSFSYEQY
TRBJ1-1,TRBV5-1,-,TRBD1,14,ASSLPQGAGNTEAF
TRBJ2-3,TRBV7-3,-,TRBD1,11,ASSLQGADTQY
TRBJ2-2,TRBV19,-,TRBD1,13,ASSIGGQYTGELF
TRBJ2-5,TRBV9,-,-,12,ASSARTDPKTQY
TRBJ2-1,TRBV7-9,-,TRBD2,15,ASPGLAGPNSYNEQF
TRBJ1-5,TRBV6-1,-,-,12,ASSEGPGPQPQH
TRBJ2-2,TRBV6-4,-,-,12,ASKSSPNTGELF
TRBJ1-3,TRBV18,-,-,12,ASSPDYSGNTIY
TRBJ2-7,TRBV5-4,-,TRBD2,12,ASSLKGLAAEQY
TRBJ1-4,TRBV6-6,few,-,10,ASFRTGRKLF
TRBJ1-4,TRBV5-1,-,-,16,ASSLKGGPFATNEKLF
TRBJ1-2,TRBV14,few,-,13,ASSQEAGSAYGYT
TRBJ2-7,TRBV11-2,-,TRBD1,12,ASSLSGGPNEQY
TRBJ2-5,TRBV28,-,-,15,ASSSRPGRGYQETQY
TRBJ1-3,TRBV18,-,-,14,ASSPSRGVSGNTIY
TRBJ2-1,TRBV6-6,-,TRBD1,14,ASSPPTGGFYNEQF
TRBJ2-5,TRBV30,-,-,11,AWSSRGGETQY
TRBJ2-5,TRBV7-7,-,TRBD2,13,ASSPPPGGGETQY
TRBJ1-1,TRBV5-1,-,TRBD1,14,ASSMTPGGADTEAF
TRBJ1-1,TRBV28,once,-,12,ASPKGPRDTEAF
TRBJ2-7,TRBV7-8,-,-,13,ASSLREGLAYEQY
TRBJ2-7,TRBV27,many,-,8,AVPSYEQY
TRBJ1-4,TRBV5-1,-,-,12,ASSLLGPNEKLF
TRBJ2-2,TRBV7-9,-,-,13,ASSLAGDGTGELF
TRBJ1-1,TRBV2,-,-,12,ASRRTYLSTEAF
TRBJ2-3,TRBV29-1,-,-,11,SVEFRGTDTQY
TRBJ2-7,TRBV2,once,TRBD2,13,ATPGASGRPYDQH
TRBJ2-1,TRBV19,-,TRBD2,14,ASSDTLAGDFGEQF
TRBJ2-5,TRBV28,-,TRBD2,13,ASSLISGTGETQY
TRBJ2-1,TRBV7-3,-,-,11,ASSSQAEPEPF
TRBJ2-5,TRBV2,-,-,11,ASSVYRPMAQY